These 27 T cell receptor beta chains came from one sample sequenced in a study of somatic mutations in cytotoxic T cells in rheumatoid arthritis. TCRdb keeps only in-frame clones here, not all; method: immunoSEQ multiplex PCR. The table lists over 10,000 clones, 80% to 85% of them singletons. Input material: CD8+ T cells sorted from blood. The receptors here all came from a woman aged 55-69 years in good health.

The chain employs TRBV5-1 and TRBJ2-2, with D possibly TRBD2 on 7 matching bases. The CDR3 consists of 15 residues. Germline values: CDR1 SGHRS, CDR2 YFSETQ. V was trimmed by 0 bases and J by 4 bases, leaving 10 bases between them. CDR3 residues: CASSLDRGATGELFF. In DNA, the CDR3 is TGCGCCAGCAGCTTGGATCGGGGGGCCACCGGGGAGCTGTTTTTT.

The genes are TRBV7-8 and TRBJ2-2; perhaps TRBD1 as D (5 bases). Germline CDR1 reads SGHVS; CDR2 reads FQNEAQ. This CDR3 is built from 13 residues. Trimming stripped 6 bases from V and 3 bases from J, with 8 bases between. CDR3 sequence: CASRPTDTGELFF. The CDR3, as DNA: TGTGCCAGCAGACCGACAGACACCGGGGAGCTGTTTTTT.

The genes are TRBV6-5 and TRBJ2-1; 7 positions match TRBD1. Germline-derived CDR1 and CDR2 are MNHEY and SVGAGI. The CDR3 consists of 15 residues. V gave up 6 bases and J gave up 2 bases; unmatched junction bases: 7. CDR3 sequence (DNA): TGTGCCAGCAGCACCGACAGGGCAACCTACAATGAGCAGTTCTTC. Translation: CASSTDRATYNEQFF.

The rearrangement uses TRBV6-5 and TRBJ2-7; 11 bases fit TRBD1. This CDR3 contains 15 residues. The V and J ends lost 3 bases and 5 bases, in that order; junction bases with no gene match: 6. In germline, CDR1 is MNHEY, CDR2 SVGAGI. The CDR3 DNA follows: TGTGCCAGCAGTTATGTAGGGACAGGGGGGGACGAGCAGTACTTC. This translates into CASSYVGTGGDEQYF.

This chain connects TRBV9 to TRBJ1-2; D gene uncertain. Germline V gene data show CDR1 as SGDLS and CDR2 as YYNGEE. Trimming took off 0 bases at V and 5 bases at J, with 14 bases between the two ends. The CDR3 sequence is 15 residues long. CDR3 sequence (DNA): TGTGCCAGCAGCGTAGGTGACGAAGGAGTGTATGGCTACACCTTC. This gives the protein CASSVGDEGVYGYTF.

The chain uses TRBV7-2 and TRBJ2-5; 9 positions agree with TRBD1. The J call could be wrong; TRBJ2-7 is a better fit for the DNA end. The CDR3 loop spans 14 amino acids. Per the germline V gene, CDR1 is SGHTA and CDR2 is FQGNSA. The CDR3 spells CASSRQGGSYEQYF. The CDR3 DNA reads TGTGCCAGCAGCCGACAGGGGGGCTCCTACGAGCAGTACTTC.

The chain has TRBV11-2 and TRBJ2-7; 7 nucleotides agree with TRBD1. V dropped 5 bases and J dropped 2; count of bases not matched to a gene: 6. CDR3 length equals 14 residues. The germline V gene has CDR1 SGHAT and CDR2 FQNNGV. CDR3 DNA sequence: TGTGCCAGCAGCCCCCCACAGGGGCCCTACGAGCAGTACGTC. Translating gives CASSPPQGPYEQYV.

The chain is built from TRBV5-5 and TRBJ1-2, with no clear D. V was pared by 2 bases and J by 3 bases, with 14 bases between. Germline CDR1 and CDR2: SGHKS and YYEKEE (reference sequence). This CDR3 spans 15 amino acids. The CDR3 reads CASSFGDQRHYGYTF. Written as DNA, the CDR3 is TGTGCCAGCAGCTTTGGGGATCAGCGGCACTATGGCTACACCTTC.

The chain couples TRBV6-5 to TRBJ2-2, with 11 bases matching TRBD1. The germline V gene encodes CDR1 MNHEY and CDR2 SVGAGI. After removal of 4 bases from V and 7 bases from J, the junction contained 5 bases not matched to a gene. The CDR3 totals 15 residues. The CDR3 loop reads CASSWGTGGVGELFF. CDR3 bases: TGTGCCAGCAGTTGGGGGACAGGGGGGGTCGGGGAGCTGTTTTTT.

The genes are TRBV19 and TRBJ2-6; weak D call: TRBD1 (6 bases). Trimming left V 5 bases short and J 3 bases short, with 11 bases between. CDR1 is LNHDA and CDR2 is SQIVND in the germline V gene (reference sequence). This CDR3 region has 15 residues. The CDR3 DNA is TGTGCCAGTAGTCCAGGGGTGTATGGGGCCAACGTCCTGACTTTC. This gives the protein CASSPGVYGANVLTF. The full variable domain, completed using reference TRBV19 and TRBJ2-6, is DGGITQSPKYLFRKEGQNVTLSCEQNLNHDAMYWYRQDPGQGLRLIYYSQIVNDFQKGDIAEGYSVSREKKESFPLTVTSAQKNPTAFYLCASSPGVYGANVLTFGAGSRLTVL.

The rearrangement uses TRBV19 and TRBJ1-2, with D perhaps matching TRBD1 (6 bases). Per the germline V gene, CDR1 is LNHDA and CDR2 is SQIVND (reference sequence). This CDR3 has 14 residues. Trimming removed 5 bases from V and 4 bases from J, with 14 bases in between. CDR3 loop: CASSSTGYGYGYTF. The DNA of the CDR3 is TGTGCCAGTAGTTCAACAGGGTACGGCTATGGCTACACCTTC.

The rearrangement uses TRBV4-2 and TRBJ2-5; TRBD1 aligns across 7 bases. Germline V lookup: CDR1 LGHNA, CDR2 YNFKEQ. The CDR3 extends over 14 amino acids. The V and J ends lost 5 bases and 2 bases, in that order; junction bases with no gene match: 5. The CDR3 sequence is CASSSGQVQETQYF. In DNA, the CDR3 is TGTGCCAGCAGCTCCGGACAGGTTCAAGAGACCCAGTACTTC.

There are a few counts of this clone. The genes are TRBV5-6 and TRBJ2-1; D not certain. The CDR3 is 12 amino acids. Germline loops: CDR1 SGHDT, CDR2 YYEEEE. Trimming pared 1 base from V and 10 bases from J, leaving 9 bases between. The chain's CDR3 is CASSLLLREQFF. The CDR3 DNA reads TGTGCCAGCAGCTTGCTCCTCCGGGAGCAGTTCTTC.

Of note for this clone: The same CDR3 is also encoded by other DNA sequences in this sample. The J gene is TRBJ2-3, the V gene TRBV2; tentatively, D is TRBD1 (5 bases). Germline values: CDR1 SNHLY, CDR2 FYNNEI. The ends were cut back, 4 bases at V and 5 bases at J, with 10 bases in the middle. This CDR3 is built from 13 residues. Here the CDR3 DNA reads TGTGCCAGCAGTGTCGGAAGGGGAGATACGCAGTATTTT. Translation gives CASSVGRGDTQYF.

V is TRBV15 and J is TRBJ2-2; perhaps TRBD2 as D (6 bases). V lost 5 bases, J lost 4 bases, and 11 bases lay in between. This CDR3 is 14 amino acids long. Germline V gene lookup returns CDR1 LNHNV and CDR2 YYDKDF (reference sequence). The CDR3 reads CATSLYGGTGELFF. CDR3 nucleotide sequence: TGTGCCACCAGCTTATACGGGGGCACCGGGGAGCTGTTTTTT.

The chain recombines TRBV7-9 with TRBJ2-3, with TRBD1 as a possible D gene (6 bases). The V end lost 1 base, the J end lost 0 bases, and 8 bases lay between the germline ends. This CDR3 is built from 15 residues. Germline values: CDR1 SEHNR, CDR2 FQNEAQ (reference sequence). The CDR3 sequence is CASSLGRGSTDTQYF. CDR3 DNA sequence: TGTGCCAGCAGCTTAGGAAGGGGGAGCACAGATACGCAGTATTTT.

The V and J genes are TRBV23-1 and TRBJ2-7, with TRBD1 identical over 7 bases. TRBV23-1 is assigned to the ORF class and has an uncertain function. The CDR3 is made up of 18 amino acids. V shed 0 bases and J 1 base; nucleotides not matched to a gene: 12. The CDR3 coding sequence is TGCGCCAGCAGTCAATCGAATGGGCCAGGGGGTGTATCCTACGAGCAGTACGTC. It translates to CASSQSNGPGGVSYEQYV.

The chain couples TRBV28 to TRBJ1-1; 8 bases are shared with TRBD1. In germline, CDR1 is MDHEN, CDR2 SYDVKM. CDR3 length equals 15 residues. After removal of 5 bases from V and 4 bases from J, the junction contained 9 bases not matched to a gene. The CDR3 bases are TGTGCCAGCAGTCCCCTCCGGGACAGGTTCACTGAAGCTTTCTTT. It codes for CASSPLRDRFTEAFF. Drawing the rest from reference TRBV28 and TRBJ1-1, the complete variable domain is DVKVTQSSRYLVKRTGEKVFLECVQDMDHENMFWYRQDPGLGLRLIYFSYDVKMKEKGDIPEGYSVSREKKERFSLILESASTNQTSMYLCASSPLRDRFTEAFFGQGTRLTVV.

This clone was picked up a small number of times. The V call is TRBV19, the J call TRBJ2-1; 11 bases line up with TRBD2. V shed 4 bases, J shed 9 bases, and the junction held 17 bases outside the gene matches. The germline V gene has CDR1 LNHDA and CDR2 SQIVND (reference sequence). This CDR3 is built from 18 residues. The chain's CDR3 is CASSSSFLLLAGVSEQFF. The CDR3 DNA sequence: TGTGCCAGTAGTAGTAGTTTCCTGCTACTAGCGGGGGTAAGTGAGCAGTTCTTC.

The gene calls are TRBV28 and TRBJ2-7; perhaps TRBD2 as D (6 bases). Trimming cost V 4 bases and J 0 bases, with 13 bases left between them. Germline CDR1 is MDHEN and CDR2 is SYDVKM. The CDR3 runs 15 residues. The CDR3 loop reads CASSSGGLTSYEQYF. Written as DNA, the CDR3 is TGTGCCAGCAGTTCCGGGGGACTCACCTCCTACGAGCAGTACTTC. The variable domain in full, completed from reference TRBV28 and TRBJ2-7, reads DVKVTQSSRYLVKRTGEKVFLECVQDMDHENMFWYRQDPGLGLRLIYFSYDVKMKEKGDIPEGYSVSREKKERFSLILESASTNQTSMYLCASSSGGLTSYEQYFGPGTRLTVT.

CDR3 bases: TGTGCCAGCAGCGTTACGCCGAGCGACGAGCAGTACTTC. It specifies CASSVTPSDEQYF. This chain joins TRBV9 and TRBJ2-7, with D unresolved. The CDR3 loop spans 13 amino acids. Trimming removed 2 bases from V and 5 bases from J, with 11 bases in between. CDR1 and CDR2 (germline): SGDLS, YYNGEE.

By frequency in the sample, this clone is large. The chain employs TRBV6-5 and TRBJ2-2; no definite D call. Trimming shortened V by 0 bases and J by 6 bases, and 5 bases separated the two germline ends. Germline loops: CDR1 MNHEY, CDR2 SVGAGI. The CDR3 loop spans 13 amino acids. This chain's CDR3 is CASSYSLAGELFF. The DNA for the CDR3 is TGTGCCAGCAGTTACTCTCTAGCCGGGGAGCTGTTTTTT.

The chain joins TRBV11-2 to TRBJ2-3, with D perhaps matching TRBD2 (5 bases). V shed 1 base and J shed 4 bases, with 12 bases lying between them. Germline CDR1 reads SGHAT; CDR2 reads FQNNGV. The length of the CDR3 is 15 residues. CDR3 in amino acids: CASSLGWLASDTQYF. Here the CDR3 DNA reads TGTGCCAGCAGCTTAGGATGGCTAGCTTCAGATACGCAGTATTTT.

This chain connects TRBV27 to TRBJ2-3; D is ambiguous. Germline CDR1 reads MNHEY; CDR2 reads SMNVEV (reference sequence). The CDR3 is made up of 14 amino acids. Between the trimmed V and J ends, which lost 3 bases and 4 bases, there was a span of 11 bases. The CDR3 protein is CASSFLARSDTQYF. In DNA, the CDR3 is TGTGCCAGCAGTTTTCTGGCTCGCTCAGATACGCAGTATTTT.

This clone was counted once. The chain recombines TRBV28 with TRBJ2-1; the match to TRBD1 covers 7 bases. CDR1 is MDHEN, CDR2 SYDVKM, per germline. CDR3 length: 13 residues. The V and J ends lost 7 bases and 6 bases, in that order; junction bases with no gene match: 6. The CDR3 nucleotides read TGTGCCAGCACCGACAGGGTGAGCAATGAGCAGTTCTTC. Translation: CASTDRVSNEQFF.

CDR3 sequence reads: CASSLVGSYEQYF. CDR3 in DNA: TGTGCCAGCAGCTTGGTGGGCTCCTACGAGCAGTACTTC. V and J are TRBV5-4 and TRBJ2-5; D ambiguous. The J call is in doubt because the DNA end fits TRBJ2-7 better. Germline-derived CDR1 and CDR2 are SGHNT and YYREEE (reference sequence). CDR3 size: 13 residues.

This clone has just a few counts. The CDR3, as DNA: TGTGCCAGCAGCGATGGGACAGCCGAAGCTTTCTTT. Translated: CASSDGTAEAFF. The chain combines TRBV9 with TRBJ1-1; 7 bases fit TRBD1. The length of the CDR3 is 12 residues. Germline lookup yields CDR1 SGDLS and CDR2 YYNGEE. The V and J ends lost 3 bases and 8 bases, in that order; junction bases with no gene match: 4.